The present T cell receptor (beta chain) was sequenced within a study of beta chain features in type 1 diabetes. Across the study: When patients were set against healthy donors, age, gender and cell yields were similar.

One heparinised blood draw averaging around 100 mL was given by each donor. Study conclusions and caveats: Insertions were fewer and deletions more numerous at VDJ junctions in type 1 diabetes patients. Over-representation of high TCR-expressing cells was a possible consequence of cDNA sequencing. TCRB CDR3 length was moderately but significantly reduced in all four CD4+ subsets of Type 1 diabetes patients.

V lost 5 bases to trimming and J lost 1 base, with 14 bases between them. Germline V gene lookup returns CDR1 SGHTA and CDR2 FQGNSA. This CDR3 is built from 15 residues. Expressed TCRB transcripts were sequenced, since all the RNA that had been isolated was reverse transcribed. The table came from immunoSEQ multiplex PCR; TCRdb's copy has only in-frame clones and leaves some out. The table includes around 160,000 clones, about 10% detected once. The sample holds a few counts of this clone. Its antigen remains unknown. The J gene is TRBJ1-1, the V gene TRBV7-2; D is undetermined. The TCR comes from a woman in her 30s with type 1 diabetes. Sequencing was performed on central memory CD4+ T cells from blood. The CDR3 DNA reads TGTGCCAGCAGCCTCGACGGAAGACAGAACACTGAAGCTTTCTTT. Translated, it gives CASSLDGRQNTEAFF. The variable domain in full, completed from reference TRBV7-2 and TRBJ1-1, reads GAGVSQSPSNKVTEKGKDVELRCDPISGHTALYWYRQSLGQGLEFLIYFQGNSAPDKSGLPSDRFSAERTGGSVSTLTIQRTQQEDSAVYLCASSLDGRQNTEAFFGQGTRLTVV.